Shown below are 19 T cell receptor beta chains from a single sample sequenced in a study of T cells in Graves' hyperthyroidism and ophthalmopathy. RNA transcripts provided the source from which TCR beta CDR3 regions were amplified. A first-round RT-PCR of the TCR CDR3 used the HTBI primer set. TCRdb itself ran the multiplex PCR reads through MiXCR, one entry per CDR3 protein. This sample yields 250,000 to 300,000 distinct CDR3 sequences, of which 13% to 15% are seen a single time; 30% to 35% belongs to the top ten. The sequenced sample consisted of blood. The receptors shown here come from a woman in her forties or fifties with Graves' hyperthyroidism that later progressed to Graves' ophthalmopathy.

This clonotype has more than one count but fewer than ten. J is TRBJ2-2 and V is TRBV30, with D unclear. This CDR3 is built from 15 residues. V was trimmed by 2 bases and J by 3 bases, leaving 13 bases between them. Looked up from germline, CDR1 is GTSNPN and CDR2 is SVGIG (reference sequence). The CDR3 bases are TGTGCCTGGAGTCCCATTTCCCGGGACACCGGGGAGCTGTTTTTT. Translating gives CAWSPISRDTGELFF.

The rearrangement joins TRBV5-1 to TRBJ2-3; D might be TRBD1 or TRBD2, each matching 5 bases. The ends were cut back, 2 bases at V and 1 base at J, with 11 bases in the middle. CDR1 SGHRS and CDR2 YFSETQ come from the germline V gene. CDR3 length: 15 amino acids. For the CDR3, the DNA is TGCGCCAGCAGCTTTAGGGGAGTTGGCACAGATACGCAGTATTTT. It codes for CASSFRGVGTDTQYF.

This clonotype showed up just a few times. V is TRBV19 and J is TRBJ2-5; no clear D gene. V gave up 6 bases and J gave up 4 bases, with 18 bases separating them. The CDR3 has 15 residues. Germline-derived CDR1 and CDR2 are LNHDA and SQIVND (reference sequence). Written as DNA, the CDR3 is TGTGCCAGTAGCATGATCTCCGCAGGACGAGAGACCCAGTACTTC. Its translation: CASSMISAGRETQYF.

This chain joins TRBV18 and TRBJ1-1, with 9 bases aligning to TRBD1. The CDR3 loop spans 14 amino acids. Losses at the gene ends were 3 bases for V and 4 bases for J; bases not matched to a gene: 3. Germline CDR1 reads KGHSH; CDR2 reads LQKENI. The CDR3 region has the DNA TGTGCCAGCTCACCGACAGGGGGTGGCACTGAAGCTTTCTTT. It specifies CASSPTGGGTEAFF.

This clonotype was detected a few times. This sequence may be a read error, since a much larger clone differs from it by one base. This chain joins TRBV20-1 and TRBJ2-7; D is undetermined. The germline CDR1 and CDR2 sequences are DFQATT and SNEGSKA (reference sequence). Trimming stripped 3 bases from V and 4 bases from J, with 13 bases between. The CDR3 length is 13 residues. The CDR3 DNA reads as TGCAGTGCTAGGGCAGAGGCCATATACGAGCAGTACTTC. This codes for CSARAEAIYEQYF.

This clonotype was counted many times. The rearrangement uses TRBV2 and TRBJ1-1; D gene unclear. The CDR3 sequence is 11 residues long. The V gene lost 6 bases and the J gene lost 8 bases, with 10 bases spanning the gap. CDR1 SNHLY and CDR2 FYNNEI come from the germline V gene. The CDR3 is CASRAGVEAFF. DNA of the CDR3: TGTGCCAGCAGGGCCGGGGTGGAAGCTTTCTTT.

This clonotype was seen at least ten times. This sequence joins TRBV7-3 and TRBJ2-1, with 16 bases lining up with TRBD2. CDR1 and CDR2 (germline): SGHTA, FQGTGA. V shed 5 bases and J 7 bases; nucleotides not matched to a gene: 17. This CDR3 comprises 20 residues. The CDR3 coding sequence is TGTGCCAGCAGCCCAGGTCCGGGACTAGCGGGAGGGCCGACGGGGAATGAGCAGTTCTTC. Amino acid sequence: CASSPGPGLAGGPTGNEQFF.

This clonotype was found many times. This chain connects TRBV5-1 to TRBJ2-1, with 8 bases matching TRBD2. Unmatched junction bases numbered 8, after V lost 3 bases and J lost 3 bases. Germline-derived CDR1 and CDR2 are SGHRS and YFSETQ. The CDR3 is 16 residues long. CDR3 bases: TGCGCCAGCAGCTCGCAGGAGGCGGGAGGCTACAATGAGCAGTTCTTC. Protein product: CASSSQEAGGYNEQFF. Full variable domain (remainder filled in from reference TRBV5-1 and TRBJ2-1): KAGVTQTPRYLIKTRGQQVTLSCSPISGHRSVSWYQQTPGQGLQFLFEYFSETQRNKGNFPGRFSGRQFSNSRSEMNVSTLELGDSALYLCASSSQEAGGYNEQFFGPGTRLTVL.

The chain links TRBV12-3 or TRBV12-4 to TRBJ2-7; possibly TRBD2 for D (6 bases). TRBJ2-1 explains the end of the DNA better; the J call may be wrong. There are 13 residues in the CDR3. CDR3 protein: CASSPGRSYEQFF. The CDR3 nucleotides are TGTGCCAGCAGTCCAGGGAGGTCCTATGAGCAGTTCTTC.

This clonotype was seen more than once but under ten times. This rearrangement joins TRBV9 to TRBJ2-7, with 8 bases identical to TRBD1. V lost 0 bases, J lost 4 bases, and 3 bases stayed unmatched. Germline lookup yields CDR1 SGDLS and CDR2 YYNGEE. The CDR3 is 14 amino acids. This chain's CDR3 is CASSVGDRPYEQYF. DNA of the CDR3: TGTGCCAGCAGCGTAGGGGACAGGCCGTACGAGCAGTACTTC.

This chain connects TRBV10-3 to TRBJ2-5; TRBD1 aligns across 7 bases. The CDR3 spans 15 residues. The V and J ends lost 5 bases and 5 bases, in that order; junction bases with no gene match: 11. From germline, CDR1 is ENHRY and CDR2 SYGVKD. Written as DNA, the CDR3 is TGTGCCATCAGTCAAGGACAGGTGGACTTGGAGACCCAGTACTTC. This sequence encodes CAISQGQVDLETQYF.

At least ten counts were recorded for this clonotype. The chain links TRBV28 to TRBJ2-1; tentative D call: TRBD2 (6 bases). This CDR3 region has 15 residues. V lost 3 bases to trimming and J lost 7 bases, with 16 bases between them. Germline V gene sequence: CDR1 MDHEN, CDR2 SYDVKM. The CDR3 sequence: CASSLPGVAANEQFF. CDR3 sequence (DNA): TGTGCCAGCAGTTTGCCGGGGGTAGCGGCAAATGAGCAGTTCTTC.

This clonotype was picked up many times. V usage is TRBV5-1 and J usage is TRBJ2-3; no clear D. In germline, CDR1 is SGHRS, CDR2 YFSETQ. The length of the CDR3 is 13 residues. The ends were cut back, 2 bases at V and 6 bases at J, with 10 bases in the middle. The CDR3 sequence: CASSLMGMDTQYF. CDR3 nucleotides: TGCGCCAGCAGCTTAATGGGAATGGATACGCAGTATTTT.

The table lists this clonotype with a few counts. The CDR3, as DNA: TGTGCCAGCATCGACCGGGACAGGGGATGCAATGAGCAGTTCTTC. Protein product: CASIDRDRGCNEQFF. The chain links TRBV7-9 to TRBJ2-1; 10 nucleotides match TRBD1. Germline loops: CDR1 SEHNR, CDR2 FQNEAQ (reference sequence). This CDR3 has 15 residues. The ends lost 7 bases at V and 6 bases at J; junction bases unmatched: 9. Supplemented by reference TRBV7-9 and TRBJ2-1, the full variable domain reads DTGVSQNPRHKITKRGQNVTFRCDPISEHNRLYWYRQTLGQGPEFLTYFQNEAQLEKSRLLSDRFSAERPKGSFSTLEIQRTEQGDSAMYLCASIDRDRGCNEQFFGPGTRLTVL.

The V call is TRBV20-1, the J call TRBJ2-2, with 10 bases that match TRBD2. Looked up from germline, CDR1 is DFQATT and CDR2 is SNEGSKA (reference sequence). This CDR3 has 19 amino acids. After removal of 3 bases from V and 3 bases from J, the junction contained 16 bases not matched to a gene. The CDR3 reads CSASPLGAGGPAHTGELFF. The CDR3 DNA follows: TGCAGTGCTAGCCCTCTAGGAGCGGGAGGGCCCGCGCACACCGGGGAGCTGTTTTTT.

This clonotype was seen ten or more times. The V call is TRBV7-9, the J call TRBJ2-5; D uncertain. The germline gives CDR1 SEHNR, CDR2 FQNEAQ (reference sequence). Trimming took off 1 base at V and 9 bases at J, with 6 bases between the two ends. The CDR3 consists of 11 residues. The CDR3 loop is CASSLEGSQYF. The DNA of the CDR3 is TGTGCCAGCAGCTTAGAAGGGTCCCAGTACTTC.

The gene calls are TRBV19 and TRBJ2-2; D not resolved. V lost 1 base and J 5 bases, leaving 5 bases between the germline ends. The CDR3 is made up of 13 amino acids. Per germline, CDR1 LNHDA and CDR2 SQIVND (reference sequence). In nucleotides, the CDR3 is TGTGCCAGTAGTATAGGGGGAACCGGGGAGCTGTTTTTT. This gives the protein CASSIGGTGELFF.

This clonotype was picked up a small number of times. The rearrangement links TRBV7-9 to TRBJ2-4, with D perhaps TRBD1 (6 bases). This CDR3 is built from 14 residues. The ends were cut back, 5 bases at V and 4 bases at J, with 12 bases in the middle. Germline loops: CDR1 SEHNR, CDR2 FQNEAQ (reference sequence). This CDR3 reads CASSHRDIKNIQYF. CDR3 in DNA: TGTGCCAGCAGCCACCGGGACATTAAAAACATTCAGTACTTC.

V usage is TRBV29-1 and J usage is TRBJ2-3, with a weak D call TRBD1 (6 bases). The ends were cut back, 6 bases at V and 10 bases at J, with 11 bases in the middle. Germline loops: CDR1 SQVTM, CDR2 ANQGSEA. CDR3 size: 10 residues. CDR3 protein: CSVLSGAQYF. The CDR3 coding sequence is TGCAGCGTCCTCTCAGGGGCGCAGTATTTT.